Following are 29 T cell receptor beta chains from one sample sequenced in a study of identical twins. In TCRdb, the 5' RACE reads were re-called with MiXCR into one record per CDR3 protein. The sample lists about 720,000 distinct CDR3 sequences, around a sixth occurring once. The same specimen was also included in a second study, on T cells expressing NK-cell markers.

The sequenced sample was PBMCs. The receptors derive from a woman between 18 and 29 years old in good health.

The chain is built from TRBV20-1 and TRBJ1-1; D may be TRBD1 (5 bases). In germline, CDR1 is DFQATT, CDR2 SNEGSKA (reference sequence). V was cut by 6 bases and J by 4 bases, with 21 bases left in between. CDR3 length: 15 amino acids. The CDR3 sequence: CSAQKGSSPGTEAFF. The CDR3, as DNA: TGCAGTGCCCAAAAGGGGTCCTCACCGGGCACTGAAGCTTTCTTT.

This clonotype came up many times. The gene calls are TRBV10-2 and TRBJ2-5; 7 bases agree with TRBD1. The length of the CDR3 is 15 residues. CDR1 is WSHSY, CDR2 SAAADI, per germline. Unmatched junction bases numbered 6, after V lost 3 bases and J lost 2 bases. The CDR3 reads CASSDMGTAQETQYF. DNA of the CDR3: TGCGCCAGCAGTGATATGGGGACAGCTCAAGAGACCCAGTACTTC.

This clonotype showed up just once. The gene calls are TRBV4-3 and TRBJ2-3; TRBD2 matches 9 bases. V was pared by 0 bases and J by 6 bases, with 13 bases of the junction left unmatched. Germline-derived CDR1 and CDR2 are LGHNA and YSLEER. The CDR3 is made up of 18 amino acids. CDR3 nucleotide sequence: TGCGCCAGCAGCCAAGATAGGAGAGGACTAGCGCCTCCCGATACGCAGTATTTT. As protein: CASSQDRRGLAPPDTQYF.

The sample holds a few counts of this clonotype. The chain uses TRBV12-3 or TRBV12-4 and TRBJ2-1; 8 bases are a match to TRBD2. Trimming removed 6 bases from V and 0 bases from J; junction bases left unmatched: 4. CDR3 length: 15 amino acids. The CDR3 sequence is CASSTGTSSYNEQFF. The CDR3 DNA sequence: TGTGCCAGCAGCACCGGGACTAGCTCCTACAATGAGCAGTTCTTC.

This clonotype was found a few times. This sequence joins TRBV12-3 or TRBV12-4 and TRBJ1-2; D uncertain. V shed 5 bases and J shed 7 bases, with 17 bases lying between them. CDR3 size: 14 residues. The CDR3 DNA reads as TGTGCCAGCAGTAGGGAGCCTCTGGGATCTGGCTACACCTTC. Amino acid sequence: CASSREPLGSGYTF.

The sample holds a few counts of this clonotype. This sequence joins TRBV12-5 and TRBJ1-1; D remains unclear. The CDR3 is made up of 11 amino acids. V was pared by 2 bases and J by 11 bases, with 9 bases between. The germline V gene encodes CDR1 LGHNT and CDR2 FRNRAP. The CDR3 DNA reads TGTGCTAGTGGTTTGTCAGCAGTCGCTTTCTTT. This sequence encodes CASGLSAVAFF.

CDR3 sequence: CASSYPGVYEQYF. CDR3 bases: TGTGCCAGCAGCTACCCAGGGGTGTACGAGCAGTACTTC. The chain links TRBV7-9 to TRBJ2-7; possible D gene TRBD1, 6 bases. From germline, CDR1 is SEHNR and CDR2 FQNEAQ (reference sequence). Between the trimmed V and J ends, which lost 4 bases and 4 bases, there was a span of 11 bases. The CDR3 spans 13 residues.

This clonotype has more than one count but fewer than ten. The genes are TRBV29-1 and TRBJ2-3; a possible D gene is TRBD2 (5 bases). The length of the CDR3 is 12 residues. V lost 7 bases and J 7 bases, leaving 15 bases between the germline ends. Germline CDR1 reads SQVTM; CDR2 reads ANQGSEA. Here the CDR3 DNA reads TGCAGCGCCCGATCGACGGGGAATACGCAGTATTTT. This encodes CSARSTGNTQYF.

This clonotype was found a few times. V gene TRBV20-1 combines with J gene TRBJ1-1; D not certain. Germline V gene sequence: CDR1 DFQATT, CDR2 SNEGSKA (reference sequence). The CDR3 is made up of 13 amino acids. The germline V and J ends were trimmed by 4 bases and 1 base, with 10 bases remaining between them. For the CDR3, the DNA is TGCAGTGCTATCCGGCAGGCGAACACTGAAGCTTTCTTT. This gives the protein CSAIRQANTEAFF.

A few counts support this clonotype. The rearrangement links TRBV6-6 to TRBJ2-2; TRBD1 is a possible D gene (5 bases). V dropped 8 bases and J dropped 6 bases, with 10 bases sitting between them. Germline loops: CDR1 MNHNY, CDR2 SVGAGI (reference sequence). CDR3 length: 12 residues. The chain's CDR3 is CASRLGPGELFF. Written as DNA, the CDR3 is TGTGCCAGCCGCCTGGGGCCCGGGGAGCTGTTTTTT.

This chain uses TRBV6-1 with TRBJ2-3; D remains ambiguous. CDR3 size: 13 residues. Trimming took off 6 bases at V and 2 bases at J, with 9 bases between the two ends. Germline values: CDR1 MNHNS, CDR2 SASEGT. This CDR3 is CASSPGFTDTQYF. In DNA, the CDR3 is TGTGCCAGCAGCCCCGGCTTCACAGATACGCAGTATTTT.

This clonotype has at least ten counts. The chain employs TRBV6-5 and TRBJ1-1, with unresolved D. The CDR3 is 14 residues long. CDR1 MNHEY and CDR2 SVGAGI come from the germline V gene. The ends were cut back, 6 bases at V and 0 bases at J, with 11 bases in the middle. The CDR3 DNA reads TGTGCCAGCAGCTACAGAGGATTGAACACTGAAGCTTTCTTT. Its protein product is CASSYRGLNTEAFF.

This clonotype has more than one count but fewer than ten. CDR3 bases: TGTGCCAGCAGCTCGCCTAGCTTTTCGAACACCGGGGAGCTGTTTTTT. This encodes CASSSPSFSNTGELFF. This rearrangement joins TRBV3-1 to TRBJ2-2; TRBD2 is a possible D gene (5 bases). The V and J ends lost 5 bases and 0 bases respectively, with 13 bases between them. Germline V gene sequence: CDR1 LGHDT, CDR2 YNNKEL (reference sequence). CDR3 length equals 16 residues.

The gene calls are TRBV7-2 and TRBJ1-1; D remains unclear. Germline V gene sequence: CDR1 SGHTA, CDR2 FQGNSA. The CDR3 sequence is 11 residues long. Trimming took 5 bases from V and 7 from J, leaving 8 bases between them. The CDR3 is CASSNTYEAFF. The CDR3 region has the DNA TGTGCCAGCAGCAATACTTATGAAGCTTTCTTT. Filled out from reference TRBV7-2 and TRBJ1-1, the complete variable domain reads GAGVSQSPSNKVTEKGKDVELRCDPISGHTALYWYRQSLGQGLEFLIYFQGNSAPDKSGLPSDRFSAERTGGSVSTLTIQRTQQEDSAVYLCASSNTYEAFFGQGTRLTVV.

The chain combines TRBV12-3 or TRBV12-4 with TRBJ2-3, with 7 bases identical to TRBD1. The CDR3 totals 13 residues. The CDR3 is CACAPTGRDTQYF. Here the CDR3 DNA reads TGTGCATGTGCGCCGACAGGGCGGGATACGCAGTATTTT.

The chain is built from TRBV6-1 and TRBJ1-2; D remains unclear. Per the germline V gene, CDR1 is MNHNS and CDR2 is SASEGT. This CDR3 has 12 residues. Trimming pared 5 bases from V and 6 bases from J, leaving 10 bases between. The CDR3 DNA reads TGTGCCAGCAGTCGAACAGCGAATGGCTACACCTTC. It codes for CASSRTANGYTF.

This rearrangement joins TRBV7-6 to TRBJ2-3; 10 positions match TRBD1. CDR1 and CDR2 from the germline V gene are SGHVS and FNYEAQ. V was pared by 1 base and J by 0 bases, with 4 bases of the junction left unmatched. The CDR3 length is 17 residues. The CDR3 DNA follows: TGTGCCAGCAGCTTAGGTCGGACAGGGGGAAGCACAGATACGCAGTATTTT. Translated, it gives CASSLGRTGGSTDTQYF. The variable domain in full, with the rest retrieved from reference TRBV7-6 and TRBJ2-3, is GAGVSQSPRYKVTKRGQDVALRCDPISGHVSLYWYRQALGQGPEFLTYFNYEAQQDKSGLPNDRFSAERPEGSISTLTIQRTEQRDSAMYRCASSLGRTGGSTDTQYFGPGTRLTVL.

This clonotype was seen a few times. The chain has TRBV7-9 and TRBJ2-7, with 12 bases matching TRBD2. From germline, CDR1 is SEHNR and CDR2 FQNEAQ (reference sequence). This CDR3 comprises 16 residues. V dropped 5 bases and J dropped 4; count of bases not matched to a gene: 9. The CDR3 reads CASSRDGLAGRYEQYF. The DNA of the CDR3 is TGTGCCAGCAGCCGTGACGGACTAGCGGGGCGATACGAGCAGTACTTC.

The J gene is TRBJ1-3, the V gene TRBV12-3 or TRBV12-4, with a tentative D call TRBD1 (5 bases). Trimming left V 9 bases short and J 4 bases short, with 10 bases between. This CDR3 is built from 12 residues. In DNA form, the CDR3 reads TGTGCCAGTGGGTACAGGGGAAACACCATATATTTT. Residues: CASGYRGNTIYF.

V is TRBV12-3 or TRBV12-4 and J is TRBJ1-2; D possibly corresponds to TRBD1 (6 bases). V was clipped by 10 bases and J by 4 bases, with 16 bases between them. This CDR3 has 13 residues. CDR3 protein: CATLGGGIYGYTF. The CDR3 nucleotides are TGTGCCACCCTTGGAGGGGGAATCTATGGCTACACCTTC.

The chain joins TRBV20-1 to TRBJ2-3, with D perhaps TRBD1 or TRBD2 (6 bases each). The CDR3 length is 15 residues. Germline V CDR1 and CDR2: DFQATT, SNEGSKA (reference sequence). Trimming left V 0 bases short and J 4 bases short, with 14 bases between. The CDR3 sequence: CSAREWGARPDTQYF. CDR3 DNA sequence: TGCAGTGCTAGAGAGTGGGGGGCGCGTCCAGATACGCAGTATTTT.

The V and J genes are TRBV29-1 and TRBJ1-5; tentative D call: TRBD1 (5 bases). Between the trimmed V and J ends, which lost 4 bases and 2 bases, there was a span of 9 bases. The CDR3 totals 13 residues. Germline loops: CDR1 SQVTM, CDR2 ANQGSEA. CDR3 DNA sequence: TGCAGCGTTGGTGGAGGGGGCAATCAGCCCCAGCATTTT. This translates into CSVGGGGNQPQHF.

This clonotype occurred a few times. CDR3 coding DNA: TGCAGTGCTAGTGAGCGAATGAACACTGAAGCTTTCTTT. Its translation: CSASERMNTEAFF. The chain combines TRBV20-1 with TRBJ1-1, with D unresolved. CDR3 size: 13 residues. The germline gives CDR1 DFQATT, CDR2 SNEGSKA (reference sequence). V lost 3 bases, J lost 0 bases, and 8 bases lay in between.

The chain links TRBV6-1 to TRBJ2-3, with 10 bases matching TRBD1. Trimming cost V 6 bases and J 4 bases; bases outside gene matches: 7. This CDR3 is built from 15 residues. Germline values: CDR1 MNHNS, CDR2 SASEGT. CDR3 coding DNA: TGTGCCAGCAGCGATGGGACAGGGGAAGCAGATACGCAGTATTTT. Translating it yields CASSDGTGEADTQYF.

The V and J genes are TRBV15 and TRBJ2-1; 9 bases line up with TRBD2. CDR3 length: 21 amino acids. The germline gives CDR1 LNHNV, CDR2 YYDKDF (reference sequence). With V trimmed by 0 bases and J by 2 bases, 17 bases remained unmatched. CDR3 loop: CATSRDREGDVREGAYNEQFF. CDR3 nucleotides: TGTGCCACCAGCAGAGATCGTGAAGGGGATGTGCGGGAGGGGGCCTACAATGAGCAGTTCTTC.

This sequence joins TRBV18 and TRBJ2-5; 7 bases map to TRBD2. With V trimmed by 1 base and J by 5 bases, 10 bases remained unmatched. The CDR3 sequence is 16 residues long. Germline V gene data show CDR1 as KGHSH and CDR2 as LQKENI. CDR3 region: CASSPQAGEVVETQYF. CDR3 sequence (DNA): TGTGCCAGCTCACCACAGGCGGGAGAGGTTGTGGAGACCCAGTACTTC.

This rearrangement joins TRBV7-9 to TRBJ1-5; 11 bases are shared with TRBD1. This CDR3 comprises 16 residues. Losses at the gene ends were 5 bases for V and 4 bases for J; bases not matched to a gene: 7. From germline, CDR1 is SEHNR and CDR2 FQNEAQ (reference sequence). This chain's CDR3 is CASSHGQGAGNQPQHF. The CDR3 nucleotides read TGTGCCAGCAGCCATGGACAGGGGGCGGGAAATCAGCCCCAGCATTTT.

This clonotype occurred a few times. V gene TRBV11-1 combines with J gene TRBJ2-2; TRBD2 matches 8 bases. The CDR3 has 18 amino acids. From germline, CDR1 is SGHAT and CDR2 FQDESV (reference sequence). Trimming removed 2 bases from V and 6 bases from J; junction bases left unmatched: 14. The CDR3 nucleotides read TGTGCCAGCAGCTTACTTTTAAGCGGGGGACACGAGGCCGGGGAGCTGTTTTTT. It encodes CASSLLLSGGHEAGELFF.

This rearrangement joins TRBV14 to TRBJ2-1, with 9 bases lining up with TRBD2. V was clipped by 5 bases and J by 8 bases; unmatched bases: 10. Per germline, CDR1 SGHDN and CDR2 FVKESK. The CDR3 extends over 15 amino acids. CDR3 protein: CASSAGTSFSHEQFF. CDR3 nucleotides: TGTGCCAGCAGCGCCGGGACTAGCTTCTCCCATGAGCAGTTCTTC. The variable domain in full, completed from reference TRBV14 and TRBJ2-1, reads EAGVTQFPSHSVIEKGQTVTLRCDPISGHDNLYWYRRVMGKEIKFLLHFVKESKQDESGMPNNRFLAERTGGTYSTLKVQPAELEDSGVYFCASSAGTSFSHEQFFGPGTRLTVL.